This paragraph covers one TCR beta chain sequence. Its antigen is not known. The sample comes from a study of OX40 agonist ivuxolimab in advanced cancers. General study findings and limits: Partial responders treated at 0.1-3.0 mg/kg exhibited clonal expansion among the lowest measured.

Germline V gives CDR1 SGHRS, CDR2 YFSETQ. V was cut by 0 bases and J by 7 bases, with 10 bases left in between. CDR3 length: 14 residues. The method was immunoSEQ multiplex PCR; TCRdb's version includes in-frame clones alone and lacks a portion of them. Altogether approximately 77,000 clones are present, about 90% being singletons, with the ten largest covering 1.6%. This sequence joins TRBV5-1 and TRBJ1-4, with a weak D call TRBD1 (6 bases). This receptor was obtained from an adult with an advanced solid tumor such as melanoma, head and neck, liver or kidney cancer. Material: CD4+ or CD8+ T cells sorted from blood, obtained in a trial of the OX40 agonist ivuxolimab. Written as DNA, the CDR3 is TGCGCCAGCAGCTTGGTTGGGGGCGTTGAAAAACTGTTTTTT. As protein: CASSLVGGVEKLFF. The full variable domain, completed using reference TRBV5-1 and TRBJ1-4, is KAGVTQTPRYLIKTRGQQVTLSCSPISGHRSVSWYQQTPGQGLQFLFEYFSETQRNKGNFPGRFSGRQFSNSRSEMNVSTLELGDSALYLCASSLVGGVEKLFFGSGTQLSVL.